The sequence of this TCR beta chain was determined in a study of blood T cell repertoires in COVID-19 (dated by TCRdb to about 2020). Background on the whole study: Samples from collaborators originated in the United States, Italy and Spain and spanned both the acute and convalescent phases of COVID-19. The prospective study material was composed of cDNA or gDNA derived from T cells, B-cell-depleted T cells, or PBMCs. The dataset comprised deeply sampled blood TCRbeta repertoires from subjects exposed to, actively infected with, or recovered from COVID-19. A freely available public database, intended as a resource for researchers studying the immune response to SARS-CoV-2, is where the repertoires were released. The samples were drawn from two sources: the first 160 participants of the ongoing ImmuneRACE study, and 1,000 to 1,500 subjects contributed by 6 global collaborators. A de-identified subject ID, COVID-19 status, age in years and sex were almost always included in the sample metadata. Where available, HLA class I and class II types were obtained from metadata supplied by the sample provider rather than from assay-based typing.

TCRbeta CDR3 regions were amplified from genomic DNA by means of the immunoSEQ Assay, a bias-controlled multiplex PCR. As for how the authors treated the data: Nucleated cell counts per sample were estimated from amplification of reference gene primers within the assay. To quantify the absolute abundance of each unique TCRbeta CDR3 rearrangement, sequence reads were collapsed and filtered. For each sample, productive Simpson clonality was calculated as the square root of Simpson's diversity index across productive rearrangements. TCRdb retrieved this table from immuneACCESS and kept in-frame rearrangements only. Not all clones are present; in checked studies, unresolved V genes account for under half, and no reason is known for the remainder. The DNA gave D and trimming, while V, J and clone size come from that table. The sample table holds over 130,000 clones, of which 70% to 85% were seen once. The ten largest clones capture 1.5% to 2% of the sample.

Including the terminal cysteine and phenylalanine, the CDR3 comprises 16 residues. The only DNA kept is the CDR3, 48 bases in frame from the first base. CDR1 and CDR2 (SNHLY, FYNNEI) derive from the germline V gene. The germline V end is reduced by 2 bases and the J end by 3 bases; junction bases left unmatched: 5. Broad study findings and their caveats: The quantity of clinical and demographic metadata differed by source and by participant and was supplied without curation.

In the prospective study, participants were roughly 18 to 100 years old, resided in about two dozen geographic areas of the United States, and were enrolled through a virtual design. In the prospective study, participants were assigned to cohorts based on the clinical history participants reported in a screening survey and a study questionnaire. Exposed participants had been in contact, within 2 weeks of entering the study, with a person who had a PCR-confirmed or clinician-diagnosed case of COVID-19. Mobile phlebotomists in the prospective study collected whole blood, serum and a nasopharyngeal or oropharyngeal swab from every participant. Participants in the prospective study had the option to provide additional blood draws and questionnaires over a roughly 2-month period. Before DNA extraction, prospective study blood samples were shipped either frozen or at room temperature. On this clone itself: It has no known antigen specificity. It has no much larger one-base neighbor in the sample; base qualities were not kept.

Here the chain combines TRBV2 and TRBJ2-2, and TRBD1 matches 8 of the central bases. The specimen was PBMCs or T cells enriched from blood (not recorded which). This TCR came from a woman between 18 and 30 years old who had been exposed to COVID-19. The DNA sequence is as follows: TGTGCCAGCAGTGAATCAGGGGGCAGTTACACCGGGGAGCTGTTTTTT. It translates to CASSESGGSYTGELFF. The variable domain in full, with residues beyond the CDR3 obtained from the reference TRBV2 and TRBJ2-2 genes, is EPEVTQTPSHQVTQMGQEVILRCVPISNHLYFYWYRQILGQKVEFLVSFYNNEISEKSEIFDDQFSVERPDGSNFTLKIRSTKLEDSAMYFCASSESGGSYTGELFFGEGSRLTVL.